Listed here are 14 T cell receptor beta chains from one sample, sequenced in a study of T cell repertoires in cytomegalovirus infection. TCRdb used MiXCR to reprocess the reads, holding one entry per CDR3 protein. The sample records under 250,000 distinct CDR3 sequences, approximately 7% being singletons. Sequences were obtained from PBMCs. The receptors originated from a human donor in good health (CMV status not recorded). Some clones in this sample may be carry-over from other donors' samples.

On this clonotype itself: Just one base apart from a much larger clone, this may be a read error. The V gene is TRBV5-5, the J gene TRBJ2-2; 7 nucleotides line up with TRBD1. The CDR3 totals 14 residues. Looked up from germline, CDR1 is SGHKS and CDR2 is YYEKEE (reference sequence). CDR3 amino acids: CASTFRGNTRELFF. The CDR3 bases are TGTGCCAGCACCTTCAGGGGGAACACCAGGGAGCTGTTTTTT.

This clonotype was observed at least ten times. CDR3 sequence: CATGIGGYGYTF. In DNA form, the CDR3 reads TGTGCCACCGGGATCGGGGGCTATGGCTACACCTTC. This chain links TRBV6-2 or TRBV6-3 with TRBJ1-2, with a weak D call TRBD1 (5 bases). CDR1 MNHEY and CDR2 SVGEGT come from the germline V gene. The CDR3 totals 12 residues. Trimming took 10 bases from V and 4 from J, leaving 13 bases between them.

This clonotype has a count of ten or more. The CDR3 DNA follows: TGCAGTGCGAGCGGGGACATAGATAGCAATCAGCCCCAGCATTTT. Translating gives CSASGDIDSNQPQHF. This sequence joins TRBV20-1 and TRBJ1-5; D may be TRBD1 (6 bases). The ends were cut back, 6 bases at V and 0 bases at J, with 15 bases in the middle. Germline CDR1 reads DFQATT; CDR2 reads SNEGSKA (reference sequence). The CDR3 spans 15 residues.

The chain links TRBV15 to TRBJ1-1; 11 nucleotides match TRBD1. The CDR3 runs to 17 residues. CDR1 is LNHNV, CDR2 YYDKDF, per germline (reference sequence). With V trimmed by 5 bases and J by 1 base, 9 bases remained unmatched. The CDR3: CATSGGTGGIWNTEAFF. CDR3 in DNA: TGTGCCACCAGCGGGGGGACAGGGGGAATATGGAACACTGAAGCTTTCTTT.

This clonotype came up a few times. The chain links TRBV20-1 to TRBJ1-6, with 7 bases aligning to TRBD1. The CDR3 length is 14 residues. CDR1 and CDR2 (germline): DFQATT, SNEGSKA (reference sequence). The V segment lost 6 bases and the J segment 10 bases; nucleotides outside the gene matches: 12. For the CDR3, the DNA is TGCAGTGCCTCGGGGACAGTTTTTGGGTCACCCCTCCACTTT. Residues: CSASGTVFGSPLHF.

This clonotype was seen repeatedly, ten times or more. This chain links TRBV7-8 with TRBJ2-7, with 8 bases matching TRBD1. CDR1 is SGHVS and CDR2 is FQNEAQ in the germline V gene. V shed 5 bases, J shed 2 bases, and the junction held 14 bases outside the gene matches. CDR3 length: 17 residues. The CDR3 loop reads CASSPRPGQELTYEQYF. In DNA form, the CDR3 reads TGTGCCAGCAGCCCGCGGCCGGGACAGGAGCTAACCTACGAGCAGTACTTC.

In its sample, this clonotype was seen many times. The chain has TRBV20-1 and TRBJ2-7, with D uncertain. CDR3 length: 13 residues. V lost 0 bases to trimming and J lost 2 bases, with 8 bases between them. From germline, CDR1 is DFQATT and CDR2 SNEGSKA (reference sequence). CDR3 sequence reads: CSAREVDPYEQYF. DNA of the CDR3: TGCAGTGCTAGAGAGGTAGATCCCTACGAGCAGTACTTC.

In this sample, this clonotype turned up many times. V is TRBV7-2 and J is TRBJ2-3; TRBD1 is a possible D gene (6 bases). The CDR3 totals 15 residues. CDR1 is SGHTA, CDR2 FQGNSA, per germline. V lost 5 bases to trimming and J lost 6 bases, with 18 bases between them. The CDR3 loop reads CASSPRQVVQDTQYF. CDR3 nucleotide sequence: TGTGCCAGCAGCCCTAGACAGGTAGTTCAGGATACGCAGTATTTT.

This clonotype has ten or more counts. V gene TRBV29-1 combines with J gene TRBJ1-4; D remains ambiguous. V was pared by 3 bases and J by 0 bases, with 8 bases between. Germline V gene lookup returns CDR1 SQVTM and CDR2 ANQGSEA. The CDR3 is made up of 14 amino acids. CDR3 amino acids: CSVESPSTNEKLFF. CDR3 coding DNA: TGCAGCGTTGAGAGCCCATCAACTAATGAAAAACTGTTTTTT.

At least ten counts were recorded for this clonotype. The genes are TRBV5-6 and TRBJ1-2; 9 bases map to TRBD1. Per the germline V gene, CDR1 is SGHDT and CDR2 is YYEEEE. The junction had 9 bases not matched to a gene; V was cut back by 8 bases and J by 1 base. This CDR3 is built from 15 residues. The CDR3 coding sequence is TGTGCCAGTAGTCCAACGGGACAGGGTAACTATGGCTACACCTTC. Translating gives CASSPTGQGNYGYTF. Using reference TRBV5-6 and TRBJ1-2 for the parts outside the CDR3, the full variable domain is DAGVTQSPTHLIKTRGQQVTLRCSPKSGHDTVSWYQQALGQGPQFIFQYYEEEERQRGNFPDRFSGHQFPNYSSELNVNALLLGDSALYLCASSPTGQGNYGYTFGSGTRLTVV.

This clonotype was counted many times. V is TRBV6-2 or TRBV6-3 and J is TRBJ2-1; 7 bases align to TRBD1. Germline trimming cut 7 bases from V and 5 bases from J; bases unmatched to any gene: 2. The length of the CDR3 is 12 residues. The germline gives CDR1 MNHEY, CDR2 SVGEGT. The CDR3 region is CASTTGDNEQFF. The CDR3 bases are TGTGCCAGCACAACAGGGGACAATGAGCAGTTCTTC.

J is TRBJ2-1 and V is TRBV12-3 or TRBV12-4, with TRBD2 matching over 8 bases. Trimming removed 6 bases from V and 9 bases from J; junction bases left unmatched: 10. The CDR3 totals 14 residues. CDR3 sequence reads: CASRPIGGAFEQFF. CDR3 sequence (DNA): TGTGCCAGCAGGCCAATCGGGGGGGCCTTTGAGCAGTTCTTC.

In its sample, this clonotype was seen many times. This chain connects TRBV24-1 to TRBJ2-6; D is unresolved. Germline values: CDR1 KGHDR, CDR2 SFDVKD. The CDR3 consists of 15 residues. Trimming removed 9 bases from V and 0 bases from J, with 11 bases in between. The CDR3 reads CATSTATSGANVLTF. Written as DNA, the CDR3 is TGTGCCACCTCAACAGCTACCTCTGGGGCCAACGTCCTGACTTTC.

This clonotype was observed a few times. The V gene is TRBV24-1, the J gene TRBJ2-1; possible D gene TRBD1, 6 bases. From germline, CDR1 is KGHDR and CDR2 SFDVKD. V lost 3 bases to trimming and J lost 5 bases, with 7 bases between them. The CDR3 sequence is 13 residues long. The CDR3 loop is CATSDRTDNEQFF. The CDR3 nucleotides read TGTGCCACCAGTGATAGGACAGACAATGAGCAGTTCTTC.